This T cell receptor (beta chain) was recovered during a study of T cells in Graves' hyperthyroidism and ophthalmopathy. Notes on the study in general: In validation, the model predicted ophthalmopathy. These predictions came a median roughly 6 months before onset.

Exclusion of patients followed from uncontrolled infection, other autoimmune disease, pregnancy or lactation. Amplification of TCR beta CDR3 regions was performed using RNA transcripts as template. When the TCR CDR3 underwent first-round RT-PCR, the HTBI primer set was used. Each CDR3 protein is one row after TCRdb ran MiXCR on the multiplex PCR reads. The sample carries fewer than 650,000 distinct CDR3 sequences, roughly 14% recorded once. Germline CDR1 SGHRS, CDR2 YFSETQ. This CDR3 has 14 amino acids. V lost 6 bases and J lost 3; bases outside the gene matches: 6. This clonotype was counted many times. What it recognizes is unknown.

The TCR was taken from a woman aged 40-49 years with Graves' ophthalmopathy. The gene calls are TRBV5-1 and TRBJ2-5, with TRBD1 matching 9 bases. Sequencing used blood. The CDR3 nucleotides are TGCGCCAGCACCCCGGGACAGGGTAAAGAGACCCAGTACTTC. Translating gives CASTPGQGKETQYF.